These 6 T cell receptor beta chains were all obtained from the same sample, sequenced in a study of blood T cells in healthy people across ages. Next came a second PCR, run for about 7 to 12 cycles, which used a sample-barcoded 5' primer along with a J-beta primer mix. TCRdb independently ran MiXCR on the 5' RACE reads; one entry per CDR3 protein. The sample has about 1.4 million distinct CDR3 sequences, 59% seen once; the top ten hold roughly 6.3%. The sequencing sample was made of blood. Receptors originate from a young man in good health.

This clonotype was recorded once. The chain joins TRBV25-1 to TRBJ1-6; D is perhaps TRBD1 (5 bases). Germline CDR1 is MGHDK and CDR2 is SYGVNS. Trimming removed 3 bases at V and 0 bases at J, with 15 bases between. CDR3 length: 18 amino acids. The CDR3 DNA is TGTGCCAGCAGTGACCCAAGGGACGGACTCTCCTATAATTCACCCCTCCACTTT. The encoded protein is CASSDPRDGLSYNSPLHF.

In this sample, this clonotype turned up a few times. The rearrangement links TRBV4-1 to TRBJ2-5, with 11 bases matching TRBD2. Germline V gene sequence: CDR1 MGHRA, CDR2 YSYEKL. The CDR3 has 20 amino acids. J was trimmed by 6 bases and V by 5 bases; bases with no gene match: 23. CDR3 amino acids: CASSELHQVELAGELKTQYF. In DNA, the CDR3 is TGCGCCAGCAGCGAGCTTCACCAAGTAGAACTAGCGGGAGAGCTAAAGACCCAGTACTTC.

This chain uses TRBV20-1 with TRBJ2-3; D perhaps matches TRBD2 (6 bases). The germline gives CDR1 DFQATT, CDR2 SNEGSKA (reference sequence). The CDR3 has 15 residues. Between the trimmed V and J ends, which lost 1 base and 2 bases, there was a span of 13 bases. CDR3 sequence: CSARAATGDTDTQYF. In nucleotides, the CDR3 is TGCAGTGCTAGAGCAGCGACGGGAGACACAGATACGCAGTATTTT.

V usage is TRBV5-4 and J usage is TRBJ2-7, with D tentatively TRBD1 (5 bases). V was pared by 0 bases and J by 4 bases, with 14 bases between. Germline V CDR1 and CDR2: SGHNT, YYREEE (reference sequence). CDR3 length: 15 amino acids. The CDR3 DNA reads TGTGCCAGCAGCTTGGAACCCAGGGTCGGGTACGAGCAGTACTTC. This encodes CASSLEPRVGYEQYF.

The chain couples TRBV6-1 to TRBJ1-1; TRBD1 matches 8 bases. V was clipped by 10 bases and J by 5 bases; unmatched bases: 6. Germline CDR1 is MNHNS and CDR2 is SASEGT. The length of the CDR3 is 12 residues. CDR3: CAITDRATEAFF. CDR3 in DNA: TGTGCCATAACGGACAGGGCGACTGAAGCTTTCTTT.

The chain employs TRBV24-1 and TRBJ2-1, with D unresolved. The V gene's germline CDR1 is KGHDR and CDR2 SFDVKD. Trimming left V 1 base short and J 7 bases short, with 4 bases between. This CDR3 spans 12 amino acids. CDR3 in amino acids: CATSDLGNEQFF. CDR3 in DNA: TGTGCCACCAGTGATTTAGGTAATGAGCAGTTCTTC.